This T cell receptor beta chain was documented in a study of cytomegalovirus exposure and HLA in healthy donors. Study background: About 79% of several hundred genotyped donors fell in the Caucasian-associated ancestry cluster.

The CDR3 has 15 amino acids. Germline V gene data show CDR1 as LNHDA and CDR2 as SQIVND (reference sequence). Trimming left V 9 bases short and J 4 bases short, with 19 bases between. PCR used 60 Vbeta primers and 13 Jbeta primers. Data came from immunoSEQ multiplex PCR; TCRdb stores just in-frame clones and leaves some out. Of 74,000 or so clones listed, over 70% are singletons. Sequenced: PBMCs. The TCR originated in a woman between 40 and 50 years old in good health and CMV-seropositive. This chain joins TRBV19 and TRBJ1-5; D is perhaps TRBD1 (6 bases). CDR3 in DNA: TGTGCCAGCCAATCTCTCAGAGACAGGAATCAGCCCCAGCATTTT. Protein: CASQSLRDRNQPQHF.